Sequencing of this T cell receptor (beta chain) was carried out in a study of T cells in Graves' hyperthyroidism and ophthalmopathy. Fresh peripheral blood, approximately 10 ml, yielded the PBMCs. This clonotype was found many times. What it recognizes is unknown. Study-wide results and caveats: Among thyroid clonotypes expanded above 0.001, most also appeared in blood.

The source material, RNA transcripts, was used to amplify TCR beta CDR3 regions. The TCR CDR3 was amplified in a first-round RT-PCR using the HTBI primer set. TCRdb reprocessed the multiplex PCR reads via MiXCR and lists one record per CDR3 protein. The table has hundreds of thousands of distinct CDR3 sequences, approximately 25% seen once. Sequenced: blood. This clonotype was sampled from a woman between 25 and 40 years old with Graves' ophthalmopathy.

The CDR3 nucleotides read TGCAGTGCTATGGGGGGCTGGAATCAGCCCCAGCATTTT. It translates to CSAMGGWNQPQHF. This chain links TRBV20-1 with TRBJ1-5; D is perhaps TRBD1 (6 bases). Per germline, CDR1 DFQATT and CDR2 SNEGSKA (reference sequence). The ends were cut back, 4 bases at V and 4 bases at J, with 11 bases in the middle. This CDR3 comprises 13 residues.